This T cell receptor (beta chain) derives from a study of breast tumors, draining lymph nodes, adjacent tissues. Study observations and caveats: The lymph node origin of tumor T cells was framed as consistent with a hypothesis, not demonstrated. Tumor repertoires ranked between lymph nodes and nontumor tissue in diversity, with V and J gene preferences. Luminal-like breast cancer showed significantly greater tumor-nontumor repertoire similarity than basal-like breast cancer did.

One entry per CDR3 protein results from TCRdb running MiXCR on the multiplex PCR reads. The table has under 150,000 distinct CDR3 sequences, just under 20% seen once. This clonotype was seen ten or more times. Its antigen remains unidentified. The lymph nodes were axillary draining lymph nodes from breast cancer patients. Trimming removed 4 bases at V and 1 base at J, with 29 bases between. The length of the CDR3 is 20 residues. The V gene's germline CDR1 is SGHTA and CDR2 FQGNSA. Source material: axillary lymph node tissue. The chain links TRBV7-2 to TRBJ2-7; D might be TRBD1 (6 bases). The source of this sequence is a female donor with breast cancer. Some clones in this sample may be carry-over from other donors' samples. CDR3 residues: CASSSTSMGHPRWSSYEQYF. The CDR3 coding sequence is TGTGCCAGCAGCTCCACTTCTATGGGACACCCGAGGTGGTCTTCCTACGAGCAGTACTTC.